The 29 T cell receptor beta chains below come from one sample, sequenced in a study of T cells in Graves' hyperthyroidism and ophthalmopathy. RNA transcripts gave rise to amplified TCR beta CDR3 regions. First-round RT-PCR with HTBI primers amplified the TCR CDR3 region. TCRdb passed the multiplex PCR reads through MiXCR, listing each CDR3 protein once. The sample includes hundreds of thousands of distinct CDR3 sequences, about 14% of them seen just once. Sample: blood. The receptors here all came from a woman aged 45 to 65 with Graves' ophthalmopathy.

The CDR3, as DNA: TGCAGCGTTGAAAGTTCGTCGGGCAGGGGTTATGGCTACACCTTC. Translation gives CSVESSSGRGYGYTF. This sequence joins TRBV29-1 and TRBJ1-2; perhaps TRBD1 as D (6 bases). The germline V and J ends were trimmed by 2 bases and 5 bases, with 18 bases remaining between them. The CDR3 runs 15 residues. Germline V lookup: CDR1 SQVTM, CDR2 ANQGSEA.

The chain combines TRBV13 with TRBJ2-1, with D perhaps matching TRBD2 (6 bases). The CDR3 loop spans 13 amino acids. CDR1 is PRHDT, CDR2 FYEKMQ, per germline (reference sequence). Between the trimmed V and J ends, which lost 6 bases and 8 bases, there was a span of 14 bases. The CDR3 spells CASRDGSIHEQFF. The CDR3 nucleotides read TGTGCCAGCAGGGACGGGAGTATACATGAGCAGTTCTTC.

The chain couples TRBV7-9 to TRBJ2-1; 10 bases line up with TRBD2. The CDR3 runs 17 residues. Germline V gene data show CDR1 as SEHNR and CDR2 as FQNEAQ (reference sequence). The V segment lost 0 bases and the J segment 8 bases; nucleotides outside the gene matches: 10. CDR3 in amino acids: CASSLALAGVRSDEQFF. The CDR3 DNA reads as TGTGCCAGCAGCTTAGCTCTAGCGGGAGTAAGGTCCGATGAGCAGTTCTTC.

The table lists this clonotype with a few counts. This chain connects TRBV9 to TRBJ2-3, with 10 bases that match TRBD2. The CDR3 totals 16 residues. Germline loops: CDR1 SGDLS, CDR2 YYNGEE. The V segment lost 0 bases and the J segment 3 bases; nucleotides outside the gene matches: 4. This chain's CDR3 is CASSVDLAGVTDTQYF. The DNA for the CDR3 is TGTGCCAGCAGCGTAGATCTAGCGGGAGTAACAGATACGCAGTATTTT.

This clonotype has at least ten counts. V usage is TRBV6-1 and J usage is TRBJ2-1, with 9 bases lining up with TRBD1. The CDR3 contains 15 residues. The V gene's germline CDR1 is MNHNS and CDR2 SASEGT. V shed 5 bases and J 10 bases; nucleotides not matched to a gene: 12. CDR3 region: CASSIGTGTWEEQFF. The CDR3 DNA follows: TGTGCCAGCAGTATCGGGACAGGGACGTGGGAAGAGCAGTTCTTC.

The CDR3 sequence: CASSYSSRGREKLFF. The DNA of the CDR3 is TGTGCCAGCAGTTACTCGAGCAGGGGCAGGGAAAAACTGTTTTTT. The chain combines TRBV27 with TRBJ1-4; TRBD1 might be the D (6 bases). There are 15 residues in the CDR3. The V gene's germline CDR1 is MNHEY and CDR2 SMNVEV (reference sequence). Trimming removed 4 bases at V and 8 bases at J, with 17 bases between. Filled out from reference TRBV27 and TRBJ1-4, the complete variable domain reads EAQVTQNPRYLITVTGKKLTVTCSQNMNHEYMSWYRQDPGLGLRQIYYSMNVEVTDKGDVPEGYKVSRKEKRNFPLILESPSPNQTSLYFCASSYSSRGREKLFFGSGTQLSVL.

This clonotype was recorded at least ten times. This chain links TRBV5-1 with TRBJ2-3; D may be TRBD2 (5 bases). The V gene lost 4 bases and the J gene lost 2 bases, with 20 bases spanning the gap. CDR3 length: 17 residues. Per the germline V gene, CDR1 is SGHRS and CDR2 is YFSETQ. For the CDR3, the DNA is TGCGCCAGCAGCCCCCGAGTCACTAGGGTAGTCACAGATACGCAGTATTTT. Amino acids: CASSPRVTRVVTDTQYF.

Many counts were recorded for this clonotype. The chain carries TRBV12-3 or TRBV12-4 and TRBJ2-5; either TRBD1 or TRBD2 may supply D (7 bases each). Trimming stripped 6 bases from V and 5 bases from J, with 16 bases between. The CDR3 consists of 14 residues. This chain's CDR3 is CASSETGRGETQYF. The CDR3 coding sequence is TGTGCCAGCAGCGAGACAGGGCGGGGGGAGACCCAGTACTTC.

The V gene is TRBV6-2 or TRBV6-3, the J gene TRBJ2-2, with unresolved D. This CDR3 has 17 amino acids. CDR1 and CDR2 (germline): MNHEY, SVGEGT. V lost 0 bases to trimming and J lost 1 base, with 12 bases between them. For the CDR3, the DNA is TGTGCCAGCAGTTACTCGATCCGCACGTTGAACACCGGGGAGCTGTTTTTT. Its protein product is CASSYSIRTLNTGELFF.

As for this clonotype: Relative to the germline gene, one junction end is altered; a read error may explain this. The rearrangement links TRBV7-2 to TRBJ1-1; D unresolved. The germline gives CDR1 SGHTA, CDR2 FQGNSA. This CDR3 region has 16 residues. CDR3 bases: TGTGCCAGCAGCTTAGTCTCGGTCGGACCGAACACTGAGGCTTTCTTT. Its translation: CASSLVSVGPNTEAFF.

This rearrangement joins TRBV10-3 to TRBJ1-1, with D unclear. The germline V gene encodes CDR1 ENHRY and CDR2 SYGVKD. Trimming took 3 bases from V and 6 from J, leaving 14 bases between them. The CDR3 runs 14 residues. CDR3 in DNA: TGTGCCATCAGTGACACCGGGCTAACGTCTGAAGCTTTCTTT. Encoded protein: CAISDTGLTSEAFF.

This clonotype was detected many times. The J gene is TRBJ2-4, the V gene TRBV3-1, with D uncertain. The CDR3 sequence is 15 residues long. The V gene's germline CDR1 is LGHDT and CDR2 YNNKEL (reference sequence). Trimming stripped 0 bases from V and 0 bases from J, with 6 bases between. The chain's CDR3 is CASSQDGIAKNIQYF. The CDR3 nucleotides read TGTGCCAGCAGCCAAGATGGGATAGCCAAAAACATTCAGTACTTC.

Many counts were recorded for this clonotype. The V and J genes are TRBV6-2 or TRBV6-3 and TRBJ2-5; TRBD1 matches 9 bases. The CDR3 is 16 residues long. V lost 2 bases, J lost 5 bases, and 9 bases stayed unmatched. Germline V gene lookup returns CDR1 MNHEY and CDR2 SVGEGT. This CDR3 reads CASSYGAGTGRETQYF. DNA for the CDR3: TGTGCCAGCAGTTACGGCGCTGGGACAGGGAGGGAGACCCAGTACTTC.

In its sample, this clonotype was seen a few times. The CDR3 DNA reads as TGTGCCAGCAGCTTGGAGGGGGGCCGCACAGATACGCAGTATTTT. As protein: CASSLEGGRTDTQYF. The rearrangement uses TRBV5-6 and TRBJ2-3, with D perhaps given as TRBD1 or TRBD2 (6 bases each). The V gene lost 0 bases and the J gene lost 1 base, with 9 bases spanning the gap. The germline V gene has CDR1 SGHDT and CDR2 YYEEEE. The CDR3 has 15 residues.

The rearrangement uses TRBV9 and TRBJ2-1, with TRBD2 matching 14 bases. The ends lost 5 bases at V and 8 bases at J; junction bases unmatched: 9. The CDR3 consists of 16 residues. From germline, CDR1 is SGDLS and CDR2 YYNGEE. The CDR3 spells CASSEGLAGVYDEQFF. CDR3 bases: TGTGCCAGCAGTGAGGGACTAGCGGGAGTTTACGATGAGCAGTTCTTC.

The table lists this clonotype with many counts. This chain connects TRBV28 to TRBJ2-3; 13 bases align to TRBD2. The germline V gene has CDR1 MDHEN and CDR2 SYDVKM. V shed 3 bases, J shed 2 bases, and the junction held 2 bases outside the gene matches. The CDR3 is 16 residues long. The CDR3 here is CASSLGLAGYTDTQYF. The CDR3 nucleotides are TGTGCCAGCAGTTTGGGACTAGCGGGGTACACAGATACGCAGTATTTT.

V and J are TRBV20-1 and TRBJ1-5; tentatively, D is TRBD1 (6 bases). Trimming pared 5 bases from V and 3 bases from J, leaving 14 bases between. Germline-derived CDR1 and CDR2 are DFQATT and SNEGSKA (reference sequence). The CDR3 loop spans 14 amino acids. The CDR3 loop reads CSARRGGDNQPQHF. In nucleotides, the CDR3 is TGCAGTGCTCGAAGGGGGGGCGACAATCAGCCCCAGCATTTT.

For this clonotype: One junction end does not reproduce the germline sequence, and a read error may be involved. The V gene is TRBV28, the J gene TRBJ1-2; D gene uncertain. CDR1 is MDHEN and CDR2 is SYDVKM in the germline V gene. The CDR3 totals 12 residues. This chain's CDR3 is CAGSFRVYGYTF. CDR3 sequence (DNA): TGTGCCGGCAGTTTCCGGGTTTATGGCTACACCTTC.

In regard to this clonotype: This may be a read error, as it is one base from a much larger clone. J is TRBJ2-3 and V is TRBV7-2; weak D call: TRBD2 (6 bases). This CDR3 is built from 15 residues. The germline CDR1 and CDR2 sequences are SGHTA and FQGNSA. The DNA of the CDR3 is TGTGCCAGCAGCTTAACTAGCTTGGGCACAGATAAGCAGTATTTT. This gives the protein CASSLTSLGTDKQYF.

The chain uses TRBV25-1 and TRBJ2-5, with TRBD2 matching over 11 bases. V lost 3 bases to trimming and J lost 5 bases; unmatched junction nucleotides: 5. This CDR3 has 15 residues. Germline V gene lookup returns CDR1 MGHDK and CDR2 SYGVNS. The CDR3 region is CASSERLAGGETQYF. CDR3 coding DNA: TGTGCCAGCAGTGAGCGTTTAGCGGGAGGGGAGACCCAGTACTTC.

This clonotype has a count of ten or more. This chain uses TRBV2 with TRBJ1-1; 7 bases fit TRBD1. The length of the CDR3 is 14 residues. CDR1 SNHLY and CDR2 FYNNEI come from the germline V gene. V was pared by 11 bases and J by 1 base, with 10 bases of the junction left unmatched. CDR3 region: CAGLRDSENTEAFF. CDR3 DNA sequence: TGTGCCGGCTTGAGGGACAGCGAGAACACTGAAGCTTTCTTT.

DNA for the CDR3: TGTGCCAGCAGCTTCGGACAGGGGGCCGGGGAGCTGTTTTTT. It codes for CASSFGQGAGELFF. V gene TRBV7-2 combines with J gene TRBJ2-2; 10 bases align to TRBD1. Germline assignment: CDR1 SGHTA and CDR2 FQGNSA. The V gene end was trimmed by 3 bases and the J gene end by 6 bases; junction bases not matched to a gene: 1. This CDR3 comprises 14 residues.

This clonotype has just a few counts. This chain links TRBV4-3 with TRBJ1-4, with unresolved D. Germline V gene lookup returns CDR1 LGHNA and CDR2 YSLEER. The CDR3 totals 15 residues. V shed 5 bases and J shed 3 bases, with 13 bases lying between them. The chain's CDR3 is CASSKTGAANEKLFF. The CDR3 region has the DNA TGCGCCAGCAGCAAAACGGGTGCGGCTAATGAAAAACTGTTTTTT.

Note on this clonotype: This is likely a read error, given that the CDR3 carries no conserved phenylalanine or tryptophan at its end. CDR3 region: CASSPGTAEGQYL. As DNA, the CDR3 is TGTGCCAGCAGCCCAGGGACAGCGGAGGGGCAGTACCTC. The chain joins TRBV7-9 to TRBJ2-7, with a weak D call TRBD1 (7 bases). CDR3 size: 13 residues. The germline V gene encodes CDR1 SEHNR and CDR2 FQNEAQ (reference sequence). V shed 5 bases and J shed 9 bases, with 17 bases lying between them.

This clonotype showed up many times. J is TRBJ2-2 and V is TRBV5-1, with D maybe TRBD1 (5 bases). The CDR3 covers 16 residues. Germline CDR1 reads SGHRS; CDR2 reads YFSETQ. Trimming shortened V by 1 base and J by 3 bases, and 13 bases separated the two germline ends. The CDR3 nucleotides are TGCGCCAGCAGCTTGTGGAACAGGCCAGACACCGGGGAGCTGTTTTTT. Translation: CASSLWNRPDTGELFF.

This clonotype has just one count. Being one base from a much bigger clone, this may be a read error. Here the CDR3 reads CSAKDAGVSTDTQYF. The CDR3 bases are TGCAGTGCTAAGGACGCGGGGGTTAGCACAGATACGCAGTATTTT. The chain carries TRBV20-1 and TRBJ2-3, with 7 bases fitting TRBD2. With V trimmed by 4 bases and J by 0 bases, 7 bases remained unmatched. Germline-derived CDR1 and CDR2 are DFQATT and SNEGSKA (reference sequence). The CDR3 sequence is 15 residues long.

The V gene is TRBV5-1, the J gene TRBJ2-3, with TRBD1 matching 8 bases. The germline CDR1 and CDR2 sequences are SGHRS and YFSETQ. The CDR3 has 15 amino acids. The ends lost 4 bases at V and 1 base at J; junction bases unmatched: 5. The CDR3 DNA sequence: TGCGCCAGCAGCGGACAGGGCCAAGGCACAGATACGCAGTATTTT. Its protein product is CASSGQGQGTDTQYF.

This clonotype came up many times. CDR3 nucleotides: TGTGCCAGCAGCTTAGATGGACGGGCGAGCACTGAAGCTTTCTTT. Translation gives CASSLDGRASTEAFF. The chain has TRBV7-6 and TRBJ1-1; no clear D gene. Trimming took 1 base from V and 4 from J, leaving 13 bases between them. This CDR3 has 15 amino acids. Germline CDR1 is SGHVS and CDR2 is FNYEAQ.

This clonotype was counted at least ten times. The chain employs TRBV12-3 or TRBV12-4 and TRBJ1-3, with D hard to call. V lost 6 bases to trimming and J lost 4 bases, with 13 bases between them. The CDR3 covers 14 residues. CDR3 sequence reads: CASRPGSRGNTIYF. The CDR3 nucleotides are TGTGCCAGCAGGCCCGGCAGTCGGGGAAACACCATATATTTT.